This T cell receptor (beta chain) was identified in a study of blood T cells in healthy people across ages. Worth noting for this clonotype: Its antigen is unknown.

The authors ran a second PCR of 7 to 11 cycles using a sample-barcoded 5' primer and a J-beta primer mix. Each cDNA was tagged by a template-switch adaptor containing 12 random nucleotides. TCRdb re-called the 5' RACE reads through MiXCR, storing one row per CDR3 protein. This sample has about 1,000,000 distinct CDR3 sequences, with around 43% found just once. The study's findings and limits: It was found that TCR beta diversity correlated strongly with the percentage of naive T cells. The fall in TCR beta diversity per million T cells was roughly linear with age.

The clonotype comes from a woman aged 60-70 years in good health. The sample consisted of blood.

The CDR3 DNA is TGTGCCAGCAGTGCCCGAACCGGGAGCTCCTACGAGCAGTACTTC. Translation: CASSARTGSSYEQYF. This chain uses TRBV28 with TRBJ2-7; possible D gene TRBD2, 6 bases. The V gene lost 5 bases and the J gene lost 0 bases, with 14 bases spanning the gap. Germline V gives CDR1 MDHEN, CDR2 SYDVKM. This CDR3 is built from 15 residues.